This section outlines one T cell receptor (beta chain) sequence together with its context. Sorted naive CD8 T cells were those defined as CD8+CD4-CCR7+CD45RA+. V trimming: 4 bases; J trimming: 4 bases; junction bases outside the gene matches: 9. From germline, CDR1 is DFQATT and CDR2 SNEGSKA (reference sequence). This CDR3 is built from 15 residues. This entry is derived from a study of molecular identifiers for immune sequencing clone quantification. TCRdb re-analysed the PCR reads in MiXCR, keeping a single row per CDR3 protein. The table includes under 600,000 distinct CDR3 sequences, over 20% detected once.

The rearrangement uses TRBV20-1 and TRBJ2-5, with 10 bases lining up with TRBD2. Material for sequencing was naive CD8+ T cells from blood, with Jurkat cell RNA spiked in. Subset defined: FACS-sorted CD8+CD4-CCR7+CD45RA+ naive T cells. This TCR was recovered from a human donor in good health. Some libraries in this study had Jurkat cell RNA spiked in. The CDR3 DNA reads as TGCAGTGCTAATGAAATAGCGGGGGGATCAGAGACCCAGTACTTC. Its protein is CSANEIAGGSETQYF.